This T cell receptor (beta chain) was sequenced during a study of PD-L1 blockade in urothelial cancer. Study-level background: The patients first took atezolizumab in 2014, receiving 1,200 mg intravenously every 3 weeks. Study-wide results and limits: By 3 weeks, tumor-associated blood clones had expanded more in durable-benefit patients.

Each PCR had synthetic TCR analog templates added to it as a spike-in. Measured with immunoSEQ multiplex PCR; TCRdb has only the in-frame clones, and not every one. The sample holds about 37,000 clones; approximately 80% are singletons and the top ten take roughly 18%. A single count supports this clone. No antigen is known for it. The CDR3 extends over 16 amino acids. Losses at the gene ends were 0 bases for V and 4 bases for J; bases not matched to a gene: 7. In germline, CDR1 is MGHRA, CDR2 YSYEKL. V gene TRBV4-1 combines with J gene TRBJ2-7, with 9 bases that match TRBD2. The sample in question was PBMCs, obtained around atezolizumab (anti-PD-L1) treatment. The source of this sequence is a man aged 55 to 70 with urothelial cancer. CDR3 bases: TGCGCCAGCAGCCAAGAATTCAGCGGGGGGTCGTACGAGCAGTACTTC. Residues: CASSQEFSGGSYEQYF.